The 15 T cell receptor beta chains listed next were all sequenced from one sample in a study of CXCR3-negative and CXCR3-positive naive CD8 T cells. The method, 5' RACE with UMI labels, was used to prepare the TRB cDNA libraries. For each CDR3 protein, TCRdb gives one entry from its re-call of the 5' RACE reads, without DNA. The table counts 130,000 to 150,000 distinct CDR3 sequences; 0.25% to 0.3% lies in the top ten. Points from the study as a whole: More hydrophobic TRB CDR3s occurred in CXCR3-positive than in CXCR3-negative naive cells.

Antigens of these TCRs are unknown. The sample comprised naive CXCR3+ CD8+ T cells from blood. Subset meaning: CD45RO-CCR7+CD27+CD95- naive CD8+ T cells expressing CXCR3 (TNR3+). The receptors shown here come from a human donor in good health. Some clones in this sample may be carry-over from other donors' samples.

This chain connects TRBV28 to TRBJ1-5; TCRdb outputs TRBD1, but without DNA this stays unchecked. From germline, CDR1 is MDHEN and CDR2 SYDVKM. The CDR3 loop spans 14 amino acids. CDR3 sequence reads: CASSSGQAGQPQHF.

The chain is built from TRBV3-1 and TRBJ2-2; TCRdb picks TRBD1, but there is no DNA to check that call. The CDR3 length is 16 residues. Germline loops: CDR1 LGHDT, CDR2 YNNKEL (reference sequence). The CDR3 spells CASSQESGAHTGELFF.

The chain uses TRBV6-6 and TRBJ1-1. The CDR3 spans 15 residues. CDR1 MNHNY and CDR2 SVGAGI come from the germline V gene (reference sequence). CDR3 in amino acids: CASSLTGWGEAEAFF.

The genes are TRBV7-9 and TRBJ1-3; checking the TCRdb D call of TRBD1 is not possible without DNA. Germline loops: CDR1 SEHNR, CDR2 FQNEAQ (reference sequence). The CDR3 spans 15 residues. CDR3 loop: CASSSLSASGNTIYF. The full variable domain, with the rest looked up from reference TRBV7-9 and TRBJ1-3, is DTGVSQNPRHKITKRGQNVTFRCDPISEHNRLYWYRQTLGQGPEFLTYFQNEAQLEKSRLLSDRFSAERPKGSFSTLEIQRTEQGDSAMYLCASSSLSASGNTIYFGEGSWLTVV.

This chain links TRBV28 with TRBJ2-7; TCRdb designates TRBD1, a call that cannot be tested without DNA. The CDR3 is made up of 15 amino acids. CDR1 and CDR2 (germline): MDHEN, SYDVKM. Here the CDR3 reads CASSFRTGGPYEQYF.

The gene calls are TRBV2 and TRBJ2-5; the D call from TCRdb, TRBD2, cannot be confirmed without DNA. The CDR3 contains 16 residues. CDR1 and CDR2 from the germline V gene are SNHLY and FYNNEI. CDR3 sequence: CASSVPVGEPQETQYF.

CDR3 loop: CASSQLPPPDF. V and J are TRBV12-3 or TRBV12-4 and TRBJ2-1; TCRdb's D call of TRBD2 is untestable without DNA. The CDR3 sequence is 11 residues long.

The rearrangement links TRBV29-1 to TRBJ1-2; TCRdb's D gene call, TRBD1, goes unchecked for lack of DNA. The CDR3 sequence is 15 residues long. Germline-derived CDR1 and CDR2 are SQVTM and ANQGSEA. The CDR3 region is CSVVMGQGDSDGYTF.

The chain links TRBV4-2 to TRBJ2-1; TCRdb indicates TRBD2, and absent DNA this call remains unverified. The V gene's germline CDR1 is LGHNA and CDR2 YNFKEQ. The CDR3 is 16 residues long. The CDR3 sequence: CAISQGGLAGGNEQFF.

The chain recombines TRBV28 with TRBJ2-2; there is no DNA to check the TCRdb D call of TRBD1. CDR1 and CDR2 (germline): MDHEN, SYDVKM. CDR3 length equals 14 residues. CDR3 amino acids: CASSSLTLAGELFF.

The chain recombines TRBV7-9 with TRBJ2-7; lacking DNA, the TRBD2 call made by TCRdb goes unchecked. The CDR3 is made up of 18 amino acids. Germline-derived CDR1 and CDR2 are SEHNR and FQNEAQ (reference sequence). CDR3: CASSSSPSSRQDSYEQYF.

The chain joins TRBV7-9 to TRBJ2-7. The germline CDR1 and CDR2 sequences are SEHNR and FQNEAQ (reference sequence). The CDR3 runs to 12 residues. The CDR3 loop is CASSSFSYEQYF. Complete variable domain (other parts from reference TRBV7-9 and TRBJ2-7): DTGVSQNPRHKITKRGQNVTFRCDPISEHNRLYWYRQTLGQGPEFLTYFQNEAQLEKSRLLSDRFSAERPKGSFSTLEIQRTEQGDSAMYLCASSSFSYEQYFGPGTRLTVT.

This chain links TRBV29-1 with TRBJ2-3; TCRdb selects TRBD2, and the lack of DNA leaves this call unchecked. Germline CDR1 reads SQVTM; CDR2 reads ANQGSEA. This CDR3 is built from 16 residues. The CDR3 sequence is CSVEAPLAGGPDTQYF.

The J gene is TRBJ1-2, the V gene TRBV11-2; TCRdb's D call, TRBD1, is unchecked because there is no DNA. CDR1 and CDR2 from the germline V gene are SGHAT and FQNNGV. CDR3 length equals 17 residues. This CDR3 reads CASSFGGGGRPNYGYTF. The full variable domain, completed using reference TRBV11-2 and TRBJ1-2, is EAGVAQSPRYKIIEKRQSVAFWCNPISGHATLYWYQQILGQGPKLLIQFQNNGVVDDSQLPKDRFSAERLKGVDSTLKIQPAKLEDSAVYLCASSFGGGGRPNYGYTFGSGTRLTVV.

This sequence joins TRBV29-1 and TRBJ2-1; the TCRdb D gene call, TRBD1, has no DNA to confirm it. The CDR3 extends over 14 amino acids. CDR1 is SQVTM and CDR2 is ANQGSEA in the germline V gene. The chain's CDR3 is CSALPRLGENEQFF.